This T cell receptor beta chain was recorded in a study of cytomegalovirus exposure and HLA in healthy donors. Study outcomes and limitations: There were 160 or so TCR beta chains listed as cytomegalovirus-associated.

Looked up from germline, CDR1 is SGHDT and CDR2 is YYEEEE. The CDR3 length is 16 residues. V lost 0 bases, J lost 0 bases, and 7 bases lay in between. Primers: 60 Vbeta forward and 13 Jbeta reverse. Clones were read by immunoSEQ multiplex PCR, and TCRdb kept only the in-frame ones, dropping some. The repertoire consists of roughly 150,000 clones, with around 75% occurring once and the leading ten covering approximately 1.6%. Notes on this clone: Its antigen is not known.

The chain has TRBV5-6 and TRBJ1-6, with D possibly matching TRBD1 (5 bases). Source material: PBMCs. This clonotype was sampled from a young woman in good health and CMV-seronegative. CDR3 protein: CASSLDRRSYNSPLHF. DNA of the CDR3: TGTGCCAGCAGCTTGGACAGGCGCTCCTATAATTCACCCCTCCACTTT.